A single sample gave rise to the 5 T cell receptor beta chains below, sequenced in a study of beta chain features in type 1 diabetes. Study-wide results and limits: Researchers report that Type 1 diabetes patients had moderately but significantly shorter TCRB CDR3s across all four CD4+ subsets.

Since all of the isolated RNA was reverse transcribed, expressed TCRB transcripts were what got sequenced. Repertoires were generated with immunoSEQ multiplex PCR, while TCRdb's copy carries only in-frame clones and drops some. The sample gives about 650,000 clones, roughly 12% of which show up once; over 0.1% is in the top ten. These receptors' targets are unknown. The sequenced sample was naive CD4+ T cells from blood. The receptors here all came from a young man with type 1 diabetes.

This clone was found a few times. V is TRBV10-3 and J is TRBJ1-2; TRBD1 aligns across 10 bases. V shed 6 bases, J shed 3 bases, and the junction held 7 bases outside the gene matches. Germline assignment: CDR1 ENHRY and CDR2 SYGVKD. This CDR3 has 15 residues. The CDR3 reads CAIRATGGGDYGYTF. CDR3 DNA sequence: TGTGCCATCAGGGCGACAGGGGGCGGTGACTATGGCTACACCTTC.

Here the CDR3 DNA reads TGTGCCAGTCGGGCTTCATACAGGGTTCGGGACTATGGCTACACCTTC. It codes for CASRASYRVRDYGYTF. The chain links TRBV27 to TRBJ1-2, with a weak D call TRBD1 (6 bases). The V gene lost 9 bases and the J gene lost 3 bases, with 23 bases spanning the gap. This CDR3 has 16 amino acids. Per germline, CDR1 MNHEY and CDR2 SMNVEV (reference sequence).

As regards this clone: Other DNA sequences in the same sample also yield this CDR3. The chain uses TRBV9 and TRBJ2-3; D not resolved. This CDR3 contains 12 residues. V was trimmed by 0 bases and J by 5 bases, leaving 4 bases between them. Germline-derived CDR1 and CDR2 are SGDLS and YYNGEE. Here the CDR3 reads CASSVVLDTQYF. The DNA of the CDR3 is TGTGCCAGCAGCGTAGTGTTAGATACGCAGTATTTT.

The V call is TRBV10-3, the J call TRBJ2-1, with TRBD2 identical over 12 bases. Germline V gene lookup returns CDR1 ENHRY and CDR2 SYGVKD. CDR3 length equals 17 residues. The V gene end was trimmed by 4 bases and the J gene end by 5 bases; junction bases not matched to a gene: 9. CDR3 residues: CAISGRLAGVRDNEQFF. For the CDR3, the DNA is TGTGCCATCAGTGGAAGACTAGCGGGGGTGCGGGACAATGAGCAGTTCTTC.

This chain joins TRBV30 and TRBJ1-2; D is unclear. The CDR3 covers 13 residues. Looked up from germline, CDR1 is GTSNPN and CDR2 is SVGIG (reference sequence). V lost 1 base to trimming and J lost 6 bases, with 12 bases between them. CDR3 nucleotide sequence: TGTGCCTGGAGTGCGAGAAGGAGGAATGGCTACACCTTC. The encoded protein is CAWSARRRNGYTF.